The clone carrying this TCR beta chain was recorded a few times. TCRdb re-derived calls from the RT-PCR reads in MiXCR, one entry per CDR3 protein. The sample has a few hundred thousand distinct CDR3 sequences; 14% are singletons. This entry is derived from a study of response to subunit inactivated influenza vaccine. The sequence was collected from a man aged 45-65 years who received an inactivated influenza vaccine. Source: PBMCs from blood, taken 12 days after vaccination.

CDR3: CASSSGPYYEQYF. The CDR3 DNA sequence: TGTGCCAGCAGTTCCGGGCCTTACTACGAGCAGTACTTC. This sequence joins TRBV7-2 and TRBJ2-7; D ambiguous. The CDR3 contains 13 residues. Germline values: CDR1 SGHTA, CDR2 FQGNSA. V was cut by 6 bases and J by 3 bases, with 12 bases left in between. The variable domain in full, with the rest retrieved from reference TRBV7-2 and TRBJ2-7, is GAGVSQSPSNKVTEKGKDVELRCDPISGHTALYWYRQSLGQGLEFLIYFQGNSAPDKSGLPSDRFSAERTGGSVSTLTIQRTQQEDSAVYLCASSSGPYYEQYFGPGTRLTVT.